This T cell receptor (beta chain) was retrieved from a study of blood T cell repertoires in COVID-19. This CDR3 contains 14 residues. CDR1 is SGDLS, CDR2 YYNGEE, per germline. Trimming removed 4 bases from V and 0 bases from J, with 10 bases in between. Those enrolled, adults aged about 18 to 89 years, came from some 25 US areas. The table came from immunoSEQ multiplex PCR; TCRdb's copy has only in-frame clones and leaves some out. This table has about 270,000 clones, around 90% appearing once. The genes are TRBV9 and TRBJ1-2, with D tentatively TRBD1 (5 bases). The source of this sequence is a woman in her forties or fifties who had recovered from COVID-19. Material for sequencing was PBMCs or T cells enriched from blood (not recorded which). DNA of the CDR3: TGTGCCAGCAGCTCTCGACAGACTAACTATGGCTACACCTTC. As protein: CASSSRQTNYGYTF.